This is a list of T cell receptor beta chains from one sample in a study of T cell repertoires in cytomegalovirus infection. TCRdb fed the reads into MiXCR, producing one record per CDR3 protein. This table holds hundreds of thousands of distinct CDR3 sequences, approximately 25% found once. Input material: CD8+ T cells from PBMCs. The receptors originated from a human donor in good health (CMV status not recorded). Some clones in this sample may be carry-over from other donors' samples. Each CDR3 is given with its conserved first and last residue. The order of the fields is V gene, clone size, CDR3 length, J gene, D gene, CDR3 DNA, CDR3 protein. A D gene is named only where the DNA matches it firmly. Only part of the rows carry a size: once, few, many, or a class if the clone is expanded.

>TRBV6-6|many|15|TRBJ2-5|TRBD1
TGTGCCAGCAGTTACGCCAGACAGGGGCAAGAGACCCAGTACTTC
CASSYARQGQETQYF
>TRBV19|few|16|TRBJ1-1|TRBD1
TGTGCCAGTAATGACAGGGTAGGTGACGTGAACACTGAAGCTTTCTTT
CASNDRVGDVNTEAFF
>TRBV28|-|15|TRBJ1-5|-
TGTGCCACCTGTGTAGGGTTATATAGCAATCAGCCCCAGCATTTT
CATCVGLYSNQPQHF
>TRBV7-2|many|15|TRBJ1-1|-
TGTGCCAGCAGCGGACCGGGGGGGGGTGACACTGAAGCTTTCTTT
CASSGPGGGDTEAFF
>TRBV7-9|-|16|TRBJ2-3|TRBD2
TGTGCCAGCAACCCAAGGGCGACGGGGGGAAAGGATACGCAGTATTTT
CASNPRATGGKDTQYF
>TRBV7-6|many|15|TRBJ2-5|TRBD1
TGTGCCAGCAGCGAGTTCTTGAGGGGGCCAGAGACCCAGTACTTC
CASSEFLRGPETQYF
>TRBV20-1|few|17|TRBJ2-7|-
TGCAGTGCTAGAGATCGAGTCATGTCGGACCGACCCCACGAGCAGTACTTC
CSARDRVMSDRPHEQYF
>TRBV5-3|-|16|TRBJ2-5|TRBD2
TGTGCCAGCAGCTTGGGGGTAGTGGGGGGGCAAGAGACCCAGTACTTC
CASSLGVVGGQETQYF
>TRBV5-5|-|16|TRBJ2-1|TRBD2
TGTGCCAGCACGTTGACACAGCGGGGGCCATACAATGAGCAGTTCTTC
CASTLTQRGPYNEQFF
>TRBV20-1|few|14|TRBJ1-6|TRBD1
TGCAGTGCGTCCGACAGGGCTCGTCGCTCACCCCTCCACTTT
CSASDRARRSPLHF
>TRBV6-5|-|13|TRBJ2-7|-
TGTTCCAGCAGTTACTCATCGGGCTACGAGCAGTACTTC
CSSSYSSGYEQYF
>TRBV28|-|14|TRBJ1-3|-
TGTGCCAGCAACTCCCTGGGGACAATGGACACCATATATTTT
CASNSLGTMDTIYF
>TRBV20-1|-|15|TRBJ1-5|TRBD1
TGCAGTGCTAGCCTTGGACAGGGGGGTTCTCAGCCCCAGCATTTT
CSASLGQGGSQPQHF
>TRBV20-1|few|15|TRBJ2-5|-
TGCAGTGCTAGATCCCGGGGGCCACCTCAAGAGACCCAGTACTTC
CSARSRGPPQETQYF
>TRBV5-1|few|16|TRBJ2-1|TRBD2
TGCGCCAGCAGCTTGGTCCCAGCGGGGGGCTACAATGAGCAGTTCTTC
CASSLVPAGGYNEQFF
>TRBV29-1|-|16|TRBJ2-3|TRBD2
TGCAGCGTTGAAGGCGGACTAGCGGGGGCGACAGATACGCAGTATTTT
CSVEGGLAGATDTQYF
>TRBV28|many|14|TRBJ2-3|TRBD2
TGTGCCAGCAGTTTCGGGGACTACACAGATACGCAGTATTTT
CASSFGDYTDTQYF
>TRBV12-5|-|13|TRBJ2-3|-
TGTGCTAGTGGCAGTGGAAACCCAGATACGCAGTATTTT
CASGSGNPDTQYF
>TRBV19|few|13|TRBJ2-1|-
TGTGCCAGTAGTACGCAACACAGTCGGGAGCAGTTCTTC
CASSTQHSREQFF
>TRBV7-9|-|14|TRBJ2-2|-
TGTGCCAGCACCACCGTGGGGGGCATCGGGGAGCTGTTTTTT
CASTTVGGIGELFF